The rows below give T cell receptor beta chains drawn from one sample of a study of blood T cells in healthy people across ages. TCRdb independently ran MiXCR on the 5' RACE reads; one entry per CDR3 protein. The sample contains over a million distinct CDR3 sequences, roughly 60% of which appear only once. Sequenced material: blood. All receptors derive from a man between 18 and 35 years old in good health. Each CDR3 is given with its conserved first and last residue. A D gene is named only where the DNA matches it firmly. The size field is filled for only some rows; it gives once, few, many or a size class.

- | TRBJ2-5 | - | TRBV4-1 | TGCGCCAGCAGCCAGATTCCCCAGAGTCAAGAGACCCAGTACTTC | CASSQIPQSQETQYF
- | TRBJ2-7 | - | TRBV7-9 | TGTGCCAGCAGCGTCGGGACTTTGCAGTACTTC | CASSVGTLQYF
TRBD1 | TRBJ1-4 | - | TRBV4-2 | TGTGCCAGCGCCGCATCGATCGGGACAGGAAATGAAAAACTGTTTTTT | CASAASIGTGNEKLFF
TRBD2 | TRBJ2-1 | few | TRBV4-2 | TGTGCCAGCAGCCAAGATGGACTAGCGGGAGTTGAAGATGAGCAGTTCTTC | CASSQDGLAGVEDEQFF
- | TRBJ2-5 | - | TRBV7-9 | TGTGCCAGCAGCTTTGAGGGCAGGGCAATTTGGGAGACCCAGTACTTC | CASSFEGRAIWETQYF
TRBD1 | TRBJ2-7 | once | TRBV5-5 | TGTGCCAGCAGCGTGACACCGGGACAGGGACTCTACGAGCAGTACTTC | CASSVTPGQGLYEQYF
- | TRBJ2-1 | - | TRBV15 | TGTGCCACCCGGACTATTAGCAATGAGCAGTTCTTC | CATRTISNEQFF
- | TRBJ2-7 | few | TRBV7-2 | TGTGCCAGCAGCCTCGGGGCGTCTGAGCACTACGAGCAGTACTTC | CASSLGASEHYEQYF
- | TRBJ2-7 | - | TRBV6-5 | TGTGCCAGCAGTTACGGCGGTGGTTACTCCTACGAGCAGTACTTC | CASSYGGGYSYEQYF
TRBD2 | TRBJ2-1 | - | TRBV6-5 | TGTGCCAGCAGCCACCCGGGACTAGCAACACACAATGAGCAGTTCTTC | CASSHPGLATHNEQFF
- | TRBJ2-5 | - | TRBV6-2/TRBV6-3 | TGTGCCAGCACCCTAGGGACCCCCAGATTTGGAGAGACCCAGTACTTC | CASTLGTPRFGETQYF
- | TRBJ2-1 | - | TRBV29-1 | TGCAGCCCCGTTTGGGGGGGCGGCGATGAGCAGTTCTTC | CSPVWGGGDEQFF
TRBD2 | TRBJ2-3 | - | TRBV20-1 | TGCAGTGCTAGAGGGACTAGCGGGGGCACAGATACGCAGTATTTT | CSARGTSGGTDTQYF
- | TRBJ1-2 | - | TRBV28 | TGTGCCAGCAGTTTCCGGGTGGTGGGTGGCTACACCTTC | CASSFRVVGGYTF
- | TRBJ2-1 | - | TRBV5-6 | TGTGCCAGCAGCCCCGGACTCCCCGGGAATGAGCAGTTCTTC | CASSPGLPGNEQFF
- | TRBJ2-1 | - | TRBV9 | TGTGCCAGCAGCCCTACCGTGGTTGATGAGCAGTTCTTC | CASSPTVVDEQFF
- | TRBJ1-5 | - | TRBV20-1 | TGCAGGACTACCCGGGGCAATCAGCCCCAGCATTTT | CRTTRGNQPQHF